These 5 T cell receptor beta chains share one sample of origin, sequenced in a study of T-cell reconstitution after alpha-beta-depleted transplantation in children. The authors prepared the TCRbeta library with unique molecular identifiers. MiXCR, applied by TCRdb to the PCR reads, yields one record per CDR3 protein. The data hold around 800,000 distinct CDR3 sequences, with under 20% observed a single time. The source material was PBMCs, mostly from graft donor cells, sampled 360 days after TCRalphabeta/CD19-depleted stem cell transplant. The receptors derive from a male patient younger than 18 who had a stem cell transplant for acute lymphoblastic leukemia, so the T cells may come from the graft donor.

This clonotype has only a few counts. The chain employs TRBV6-5 and TRBJ2-1; 8 bases align to TRBD2. Trimming removed 2 bases from V and 5 bases from J; junction bases left unmatched: 14. Looked up from germline, CDR1 is MNHEY and CDR2 is SVGAGI. There are 18 residues in the CDR3. The CDR3 DNA reads as TGTGCCAGCAGTTACACCCTGAGAGCGGGAGATATAAACAATGAGCAGTTCTTC. Its translation is CASSYTLRAGDINNEQFF.

V and J are TRBV20-1 and TRBJ2-1; possible D gene TRBD2, 6 bases. V was cut by 4 bases and J by 7 bases, with 23 bases left in between. The length of the CDR3 is 16 residues. In germline, CDR1 is DFQATT, CDR2 SNEGSKA (reference sequence). CDR3 sequence (DNA): TGCAGTGCTAACTTCTGGGGGGAGACTGCCGAGAATGAGCAGTTCTTC. Its protein is CSANFWGETAENEQFF.

The chain combines TRBV6-2 or TRBV6-3 with TRBJ2-7; TRBD1 is a possible D gene (5 bases). The CDR3 is 15 residues long. Trimming removed 0 bases at V and 2 bases at J, with 11 bases between. In germline, CDR1 is MNHEY, CDR2 SVGEGT. This chain's CDR3 is CASSYSSRAAYEQYF. The CDR3 DNA is TGTGCCAGCAGTTACTCGAGCAGGGCAGCCTACGAGCAGTACTTC.

A remark on this clonotype: At one end, the junction sequence differs from germline, possibly due to a read error. The gene calls are TRBV11-1 and TRBJ2-7, with D tentatively TRBD1 or TRBD2 (5 bases each). The CDR3 is made up of 18 amino acids. Germline V gene sequence: CDR1 SGHAT, CDR2 FQDESV (reference sequence). The CDR3 loop is CASSLVVRGASTTYEQNF. The DNA of the CDR3 is TGTGCCAGCAGCTTAGTGGTTAGAGGGGCCTCCACAACCTACGAGCAGAACTTC. Filled out from reference TRBV11-1 and TRBJ2-7, the complete variable domain reads EAEVAQSPRYKITEKSQAVAFWCDPISGHATLYWYRQILGQGPELLVQFQDESVVDDSQLPKDRFSAERLKGVDSTLKIQPAELGDSAMYLCASSLVVRGASTTYEQNFGPGTRLTVT.

This clonotype occurred a few times. V and J are TRBV6-5 and TRBJ2-7; 9 nucleotides align to TRBD2. The germline V gene encodes CDR1 MNHEY and CDR2 SVGAGI. V lost 0 bases and J lost 2; bases outside the gene matches: 5. The length of the CDR3 is 16 residues. In DNA, the CDR3 is TGTGCCAGCAGTTACTCGATCGCGGGAGGGCCCTACGAGCAGTACTTC. It encodes CASSYSIAGGPYEQYF.